A selection of T cell receptor beta chains follows, all from one sample in a study of blood T cell repertoires in COVID-19. The repertoire was sequenced with immunoSEQ multiplex PCR; TCRdb's copy has only in-frame clones and lacks some. The sample records about 230,000 clones, roughly 80% being singletons. The specimen sequenced was peripheral blood. These TCRs come from a woman older than 75 with acute or convalescent COVID-19. Both conserved end residues are part of each CDR3. D genes are given only for firm matches. Size is omitted from some rows. Given values are once, few, many or a class for expanded clones.

>TRBV19|NA|TRBJ2-7|NA
TGTGCCAGTAGTATAGATCTAGGCAGCCTCTACGAGCAGTACTTC
CASSIDLGSLYEQYF
>TRBV29-1|NA|TRBJ2-4|TRBD1
TGCAGCGTTGGGGACAGAGGGATCATTCAGTACTTC
CSVGDRGIIQYF
>TRBV7-2|NA|TRBJ1-1|TRBD1
TGTGCCAGCAGCTTAGACGACAGGGTCACTGAAGCTTTCTTT
CASSLDDRVTEAFF
>TRBV19|few|TRBJ2-5|NA
TGTGCCAGTAGTATTGTCGGAGGACGGGCAGGACAAGAGACCCAGTACTTC
CASSIVGGRAGQETQYF
>TRBV5-1|once|TRBJ1-2|TRBD1
TGCGCCAGCAGCCGAAAAATCACAGGGGGCGCGACCTATGGCTACACCTTC
CASSRKITGGATYGYTF
>TRBV18|once|TRBJ2-5|TRBD1
TGTGCCAGCTCACTGAACCCGGGACAGGAAGAGACCCAGTACTTC
CASSLNPGQEETQYF
>TRBV19|NA|TRBJ1-2|TRBD1
TGTGCCAGTAGGCTACAGGGGCCGGCCTATGGCTACACCTTC
CASRLQGPAYGYTF
>TRBV3-1/TRBV3-2|NA|TRBJ1-2|NA
TGTGCCAGCAGCCAAGTTGGGTGGGGGGGTGTCAGCTATGGCTACACCTTC
CASSQVGWGGVSYGYTF
>TRBV4-1|once|TRBJ1-2|NA
TGCGCCAGCAGCCAGGGCAGGGACTTCGATGGCTACACCTTC
CASSQGRDFDGYTF
>TRBV7-2|NA|TRBJ2-3|TRBD2
TGTGCCAGTGTTAGCGGGTTCGTCCAAGATACGCAGTATTTT
CASVSGFVQDTQYF
>TRBV19|NA|TRBJ2-3|TRBD1
TGTGCCAGTAGTATAGTTCGGGGACAGGGGACAGATACGCAGTATTTT
CASSIVRGQGTDTQYF
>TRBV5-1|NA|TRBJ2-7|NA
TGCGCCAGCAGCTTGGACGCCAGCTCCTACGAGCAGTACTTC
CASSLDASSYEQYF
>TRBV5-4|NA|TRBJ1-4|NA
TGTGCCAGCAGCTCGCAGACAACTAATGAAAAACTGTTTTTT
CASSSQTTNEKLFF
>TRBV6-5|NA|TRBJ2-7|TRBD1
TGTGCCAGCAGTTACTCAGGCAGGGGGACACATGGCGAGCAGTACTTC
CASSYSGRGTHGEQYF
>TRBV19|once|TRBJ2-2|TRBD2
TGTGCCAGTAGGCGTAGACTAGCGGACACCGGGGAGCTGTTTTTT
CASRRRLADTGELFF
>TRBV28|NA|TRBJ1-1|NA
TGTGCCAGTAAGGGGCGTTTTCCCATGAACACTGAAGCTTTCTTT
CASKGRFPMNTEAFF
>TRBV27|NA|TRBJ1-1|NA
TGTGCCAGCAGCACGACAGAGCACACTGAAGCTTTCTTT
CASSTTEHTEAFF
>TRBV6-5|NA|TRBJ1-5|NA
TGTGCCACCAATTGGCCCTCTCAGGGTATTCAGCCCCAGCATTTT
CATNWPSQGIQPQHF
>TRBV19|NA|TRBJ2-1|NA
TGTGCCAGTAGTATCTTGGACGCAAATGCGGGGCAGTTCTTC
CASSILDANAGQFF
>TRBV19|NA|TRBJ1-2|NA
TGTGCCAGTAGTACCTCTAGGTATGGCTACACCTTC
CASSTSRYGYTF
>TRBV27|NA|TRBJ2-5|NA
TGTGCCAGCAGTTTAAGAGCCTCCCCAGGGACCCAGTACTTC
CASSLRASPGTQYF
>TRBV7-8|NA|TRBJ2-7|TRBD2
TGTGCCAGCAGCCCCCGACCAGCGGGGAGCTCCTACGAGCAGTACTTC
CASSPRPAGSSYEQYF
>TRBV7-9|few|TRBJ1-4|NA
TGTGCCAGCAGCTTAGGTATCCAGGCAAGGATCGCAACTAATGAAAAACTGTTTTTT
CASSLGIQARIATNEKLFF